The next 30 T cell receptor beta chains were all read from a single sample in a study of T-cell reconstitution after alpha-beta-depleted transplantation in children. For TCRbeta, the library was prepared with unique molecular identifiers. One entry per CDR3 protein results from TCRdb running MiXCR on the PCR reads. Seen here are 400,000 to 450,000 distinct CDR3 sequences, roughly 44% observed once, and the top ten hold 25% to 30%. The specimen comprised PBMCs, sampled before TCRalphabeta/CD19-depleted stem cell transplant. The receptors shown here come from a girl aged 2 to 10 with aplastic anemia, due to receive a stem cell transplant.

This clonotype was seen many times. The chain employs TRBV5-1 and TRBJ1-1; D is ambiguous. The CDR3 extends over 13 amino acids. CDR1 SGHRS and CDR2 YFSETQ come from the germline V gene. V was clipped by 3 bases and J by 2 bases, with 8 bases between them. CDR3 DNA sequence: TGCGCCAGCAGCTCCTCACGTAACACTGAAGCTTTCTTT. Encoded protein: CASSSSRNTEAFF.

This clonotype was counted between two and nine times. This rearrangement joins TRBV29-1 to TRBJ2-5; 7 nucleotides align to TRBD1. This CDR3 comprises 12 residues. Germline assignment: CDR1 SQVTM and CDR2 ANQGSEA. With V trimmed by 8 bases and J by 1 base, 4 bases remained unmatched. This CDR3 is CSSAGGQETQYF. The CDR3 region has the DNA TGCAGCTCGGCAGGGGGCCAAGAGACCCAGTACTTC.

This clonotype was detected a few times. The chain couples TRBV28 to TRBJ2-7, with D possibly matching TRBD2 (5 bases). V lost 3 bases, J lost 3 bases, and 12 bases lay in between. Germline V gives CDR1 MDHEN, CDR2 SYDVKM. This CDR3 comprises 14 residues. CDR3 sequence (DNA): TGTGCCAGCAGTTTCCCCGGGGTTCGCTACGAGCAGTACTTC. This encodes CASSFPGVRYEQYF.

CDR3 in DNA: TGTGCCAGCAGTTTATCCCCGGTAGTGGCGGTGCCCGTCTACGAGCAGTACTTC. Translation: CASSLSPVVAVPVYEQYF. The rearrangement joins TRBV27 to TRBJ2-7; D call uncertain. V lost 0 bases, J lost 3 bases, and 21 bases lay in between. Germline assignment: CDR1 MNHEY and CDR2 SMNVEV (reference sequence). The CDR3 has 18 amino acids.

This clonotype came up a few times. This chain links TRBV30 with TRBJ2-2, with D perhaps given as TRBD1 or TRBD2 (5 bases each). Germline CDR1 GTSNPN, CDR2 SVGIG (reference sequence). The ends were cut back, 0 bases at V and 7 bases at J, with 12 bases in the middle. CDR3 size: 14 residues. The CDR3 nucleotides read TGTGCCTGGAGTGTACGAGGGGTTGTCGGGGAGCTGTTTTTT. Its translation is CAWSVRGVVGELFF.

A few counts support this clonotype. The V gene is TRBV6-2 or TRBV6-3, the J gene TRBJ1-6, with D unresolved. CDR1 and CDR2 (germline): MNHEY, SVGEGT. The CDR3 has 15 residues. V was shortened by 9 bases and J by 0 bases, with 12 bases between the two germline ends. The CDR3 nucleotides read TGTGCCAGTACGCCCGGATTCTCCTATAATTCACCCCTCCACTTT. The encoded protein is CASTPGFSYNSPLHF.

This sequence joins TRBV29-1 and TRBJ2-5, with 8 bases fitting TRBD1. The V gene's germline CDR1 is SQVTM and CDR2 ANQGSEA. Trimming removed 8 bases from V and 5 bases from J; junction bases left unmatched: 10. CDR3 size: 13 residues. CDR3 sequence: CSHDRGFRETQYF. The CDR3 nucleotides are TGCAGCCACGACAGGGGCTTCCGGGAGACCCAGTACTTC.

The gene calls are TRBV20-1 and TRBJ2-3; the D is unclear. CDR3 length: 17 residues. Germline-derived CDR1 and CDR2 are DFQATT and SNEGSKA (reference sequence). Trimming cost V 5 bases and J 2 bases, with 23 bases left between them. DNA of the CDR3: TGCAGTGCTCCCCCGGGCGGTTACACGCAACACACAGATACGCAGTATTTT. This encodes CSAPPGGYTQHTDTQYF.

This clonotype has a single count. This chain links TRBV5-1 with TRBJ2-1; either TRBD1 or TRBD2 may fit D (5 bases each). This CDR3 contains 15 residues. Looked up from germline, CDR1 is SGHRS and CDR2 is YFSETQ. Trimming took off 0 bases at V and 9 bases at J, with 16 bases between the two ends. In DNA form, the CDR3 reads TGCGCCAGCAGCTTGGAACAGCGTATTGGGGGTGAGCAGTTCTTC. Translated: CASSLEQRIGGEQFF.

This rearrangement joins TRBV29-1 to TRBJ1-3; 7 nucleotides align to TRBD1. The CDR3 loop spans 15 amino acids. With V trimmed by 4 bases and J by 3 bases, 9 bases remained unmatched. The germline gives CDR1 SQVTM, CDR2 ANQGSEA. CDR3 coding DNA: TGCAGCGTTGGGGCCGACAGGGTCAATGGAAACACCATATATTTT. Protein: CSVGADRVNGNTIYF.

There are a few counts of this clonotype. J is TRBJ2-2 and V is TRBV11-2; D not resolved. Germline V CDR1 and CDR2: SGHAT, FQNNGV. The V end was cut by 5 bases, the J end by 1 base, with 14 bases between. The CDR3 contains 16 residues. DNA for the CDR3: TGTGCCAGCAGCCTCAACTCGATGTTGAACACCGGGGAGCTGTTTTTT. It codes for CASSLNSMLNTGELFF. Full variable domain (rest looked up from reference TRBV11-2 and TRBJ2-2): EAGVAQSPRYKIIEKRQSVAFWCNPISGHATLYWYQQILGQGPKLLIQFQNNGVVDDSQLPKDRFSAERLKGVDSTLKIQPAKLEDSAVYLCASSLNSMLNTGELFFGEGSRLTVL.

This clonotype was seen many times. The rearrangement joins TRBV9 to TRBJ1-2; the D gene is possibly TRBD1 (5 bases). This CDR3 contains 14 residues. The ends were cut back, 0 bases at V and 1 base at J, with 7 bases in the middle. Germline CDR1 and CDR2: SGDLS and YYNGEE. CDR3 DNA: TGTGCCAGCAGCGTAGCTGGGGGTAACTATGGCTACACCTTC. Amino acid sequence: CASSVAGGNYGYTF.

The V call is TRBV20-1, the J call TRBJ1-1; TRBD1 is a possible D gene (5 bases). The V and J ends lost 6 bases and 1 base respectively, with 15 bases between them. The CDR3 totals 14 residues. CDR1 and CDR2 from the germline V gene are DFQATT and SNEGSKA (reference sequence). CDR3 region: CSAPVPGRNTEAFF. CDR3 in DNA: TGCAGTGCCCCGGTTCCGGGGCGGAACACTGAAGCTTTCTTT.

The CDR3 DNA follows: TGCAGTGCCATCTCCTTAGAGACCCAGTACTTC. This gives the protein CSAISLETQYF. The rearrangement links TRBV20-1 to TRBJ2-5; D is unresolved. Germline values: CDR1 DFQATT, CDR2 SNEGSKA (reference sequence). V was pared by 6 bases and J by 4 bases, with 9 bases between. The CDR3 runs to 11 residues.

The chain employs TRBV29-1 and TRBJ2-5, with 9 bases lining up with TRBD2. Losses at the gene ends were 4 bases for V and 0 bases for J; bases not matched to a gene: 6. CDR3 length equals 15 residues. Germline values: CDR1 SQVTM, CDR2 ANQGSEA. The DNA of the CDR3 is TGCAGCGTTGGGGGACTAGCTGTTAACCAAGAGACCCAGTACTTC. Translating gives CSVGGLAVNQETQYF. The full variable domain, its missing parts supplied by reference TRBV29-1 and TRBJ2-5, is SAVISQKPSRDICQRGTSLTIQCQVDSQVTMMFWYRQQPGQSLTLIATANQGSEATYESGFVIDKFPISRPNLTFSTLTVSNMSPEDSSIYLCSVGGLAVNQETQYFGPGTRLLVL.

V is TRBV28 and J is TRBJ1-4; D is unresolved. Between the trimmed V and J ends, which lost 4 bases and 4 bases, there was a span of 10 bases. CDR3 length: 14 residues. Germline-derived CDR1 and CDR2 are MDHEN and SYDVKM. The CDR3 sequence is CASSSPYSNEKLFF. The DNA for the CDR3 is TGTGCCAGCAGTTCACCATATAGTAATGAAAAACTGTTTTTT.

V gene TRBV20-1 combines with J gene TRBJ2-4; 10 bases fit TRBD2. V lost 5 bases, J lost 1 base, and 5 bases stayed unmatched. Per germline, CDR1 DFQATT and CDR2 SNEGSKA (reference sequence). The CDR3 has 15 residues. DNA of the CDR3: TGCAGTGCTGTCCTAGCGGGAGACGCCAAAAACATTCAGTACTTC. Its translation is CSAVLAGDAKNIQYF.

V is TRBV6-2 or TRBV6-3 and J is TRBJ2-7; a possible D gene is TRBD1 (6 bases). CDR1 is MNHEY, CDR2 SVGEGT, per germline. The CDR3 totals 14 residues. V was trimmed by 8 bases and J by 3 bases, leaving 17 bases between them. The DNA for the CDR3 is TGTGCCAGCGCCCCCCTAACAGGGTTCTACGAGCAGTACTTC. Its translation: CASAPLTGFYEQYF.

The chain carries TRBV28 and TRBJ2-1; 10 bases map to TRBD2. The CDR3 totals 15 residues. V lost 2 bases and J lost 5; bases outside the gene matches: 3. Germline V gene data show CDR1 as MDHEN and CDR2 as SYDVKM. The CDR3 spells CASSLLAGENNEQFF. The CDR3 DNA follows: TGTGCCAGCAGTTTACTAGCGGGAGAGAACAATGAGCAGTTCTTC.

This chain uses TRBV5-1 with TRBJ2-7; 8 bases agree with TRBD1. V dropped 0 bases and J dropped 5; count of bases not matched to a gene: 7. Germline lookup yields CDR1 SGHRS and CDR2 YFSETQ. The CDR3 sequence is 15 residues long. CDR3 sequence reads: CASSLGPTGANEQYF. In nucleotides, the CDR3 is TGCGCCAGCAGCTTGGGGCCGACAGGGGCCAACGAGCAGTACTTC.

The chain carries TRBV6-5 and TRBJ2-2; D is perhaps TRBD1 (5 bases). Germline CDR1 reads MNHEY; CDR2 reads SVGAGI. V was clipped by 0 bases and J by 7 bases, with 15 bases between them. The CDR3 has 16 amino acids. This CDR3 reads CASSYSPVVRGGELFF. The CDR3 coding sequence is TGTGCCAGCAGTTACTCCCCGGTGGTTAGGGGCGGGGAGCTGTTTTTT.

The count of this clonotype is one. The chain is built from TRBV5-6 and TRBJ2-3; TRBD1 matches 7 bases. The ends lost 4 bases at V and 1 base at J; junction bases unmatched: 6. The CDR3 has 15 amino acids. Germline V gene sequence: CDR1 SGHDT, CDR2 YYEEEE. The CDR3 sequence: CASSQAGTGTDTQYF. The CDR3 DNA sequence: TGTGCCAGCAGCCAGGCCGGGACAGGCACAGATACGCAGTATTTT.

Here the CDR3 reads CSARRDRGTVTQYF. CDR3 nucleotide sequence: TGCAGTGCTAGGCGGGACCGAGGGACAGTAACCCAGTACTTC. The chain recombines TRBV20-1 with TRBJ2-5, with D possibly matching TRBD1 (7 bases). The V end lost 3 bases, the J end lost 8 bases, and 19 bases lay between the germline ends. The CDR3 has 14 amino acids. Germline CDR1 DFQATT, CDR2 SNEGSKA (reference sequence).

This clonotype was seen only once. The chain uses TRBV12-3 or TRBV12-4 and TRBJ2-7; 9 nucleotides agree with TRBD1. There are 14 residues in the CDR3. With 4 bases clipped from V and 6 bases from J, the junction kept 7 bases outside the gene matches. CDR3 bases: TGTGCCAGCAGTTCCCCCAAGACAGGGGGCGAGCAGTACTTC. Its protein product is CASSSPKTGGEQYF.

The chain combines TRBV20-1 with TRBJ2-1, with unresolved D. V was cut by 0 bases and J by 12 bases, with 9 bases left in between. The germline CDR1 and CDR2 sequences are DFQATT and SNEGSKA (reference sequence). The CDR3 consists of 11 residues. CDR3 in amino acids: CSARDPDPQFF. As DNA, the CDR3 is TGCAGTGCTAGAGACCCGGATCCGCAGTTCTTC.

This chain links TRBV6-2 or TRBV6-3 with TRBJ2-1; D is tentatively TRBD1 or TRBD2 (5 bases each). CDR3 length equals 15 residues. Germline loops: CDR1 MNHEY, CDR2 SVGEGT. Trimming left V 6 bases short and J 7 bases short, with 19 bases between. DNA of the CDR3: TGTGCCAGCAGACCTCCTCTCGGGGCTGGGAATGAGCAGTTCTTC. It encodes CASRPPLGAGNEQFF.

The chain employs TRBV12-3 or TRBV12-4 and TRBJ2-5, with D unclear. V was clipped by 6 bases and J by 4 bases, with 9 bases between them. The length of the CDR3 is 12 residues. CDR3 loop: CASRGFGETQYF. The CDR3 bases are TGTGCCAGCAGGGGCTTCGGAGAGACCCAGTACTTC.

In its sample, this clonotype was seen many times. The genes are TRBV7-9 and TRBJ2-5; TRBD2 agrees at 7 bases. V lost 1 base to trimming and J lost 4 bases; unmatched junction nucleotides: 6. The CDR3 sequence is 15 residues long. Germline-derived CDR1 and CDR2 are SEHNR and FQNEAQ (reference sequence). The CDR3 DNA reads as TGTGCCAGCAGCTTAGGAGTGCGGGAGAGAGAGACCCAGTACTTC. Amino acid sequence: CASSLGVRERETQYF.

This clonotype was recorded a few times. The CDR3 loop reads CSANPGGDTQYF. As DNA, the CDR3 is TGCAGTGCCAATCCAGGCGGGGATACGCAGTATTTT. The rearrangement links TRBV20-1 to TRBJ2-3; tentative D call: TRBD2 (5 bases). Trimming removed 6 bases at V and 6 bases at J, with 13 bases between. This CDR3 has 12 amino acids. The germline gives CDR1 DFQATT, CDR2 SNEGSKA (reference sequence).

The chain is built from TRBV28 and TRBJ2-7; a weak D match, TRBD2 (6 bases). Trimming removed 5 bases from V and 5 bases from J, with 10 bases in between. Germline V lookup: CDR1 MDHEN, CDR2 SYDVKM. The CDR3 runs to 12 residues. For the CDR3, the DNA is TGTGCCAGCAGTGCGGGGTTCGACGAGCAGTACTTC. Amino acid sequence: CASSAGFDEQYF.